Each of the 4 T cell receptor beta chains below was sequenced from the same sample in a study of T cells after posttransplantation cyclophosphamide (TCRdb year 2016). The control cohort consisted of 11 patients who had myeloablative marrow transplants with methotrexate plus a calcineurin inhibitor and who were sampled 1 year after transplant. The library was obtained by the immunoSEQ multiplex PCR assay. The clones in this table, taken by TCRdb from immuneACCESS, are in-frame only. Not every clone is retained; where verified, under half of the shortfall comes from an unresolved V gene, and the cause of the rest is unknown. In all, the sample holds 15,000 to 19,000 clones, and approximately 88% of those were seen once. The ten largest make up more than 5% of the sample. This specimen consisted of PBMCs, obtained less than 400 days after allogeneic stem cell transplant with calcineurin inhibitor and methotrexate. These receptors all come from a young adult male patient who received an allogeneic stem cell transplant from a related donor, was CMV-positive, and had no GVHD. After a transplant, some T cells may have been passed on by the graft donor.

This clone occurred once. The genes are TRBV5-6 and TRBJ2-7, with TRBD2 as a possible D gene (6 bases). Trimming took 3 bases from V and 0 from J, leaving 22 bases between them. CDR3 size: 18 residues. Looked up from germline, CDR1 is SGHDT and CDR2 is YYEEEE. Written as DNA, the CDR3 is TGTGCCAGCAGCTCCCCGACGGTTGGGGGGACGAGCTCCTACGAGCAGTACTTC. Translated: CASSSPTVGGTSSYEQYF.

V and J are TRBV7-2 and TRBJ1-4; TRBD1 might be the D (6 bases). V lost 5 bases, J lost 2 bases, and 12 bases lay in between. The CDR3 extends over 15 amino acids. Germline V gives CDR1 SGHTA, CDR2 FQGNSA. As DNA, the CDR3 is TGTGCCAGCAGCCTCACAGGGTCTACTAATGAAAAACTGTTTTTT. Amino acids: CASSLTGSTNEKLFF.

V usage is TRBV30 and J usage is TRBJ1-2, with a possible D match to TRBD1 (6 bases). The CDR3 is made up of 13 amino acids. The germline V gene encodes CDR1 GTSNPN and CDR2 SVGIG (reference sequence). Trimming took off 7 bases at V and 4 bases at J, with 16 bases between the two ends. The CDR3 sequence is CALFQGMGYGYTF. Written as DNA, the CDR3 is TGTGCCTTGTTCCAGGGGATGGGCTATGGCTACACCTTC. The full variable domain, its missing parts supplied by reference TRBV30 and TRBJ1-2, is SQTIHQWPATLVQPVGSPLSLECTVEGTSNPNLYWYRQAAGRGLQLLFYSVGIGQISSEVPQNLSASRPQDRQFILSSKKLLLSDSGFYLCALFQGMGYGYTFGSGTRLTVV.

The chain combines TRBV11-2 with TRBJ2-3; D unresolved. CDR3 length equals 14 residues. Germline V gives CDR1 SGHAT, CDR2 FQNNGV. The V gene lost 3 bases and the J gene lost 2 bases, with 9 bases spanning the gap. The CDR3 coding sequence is TGTGCCAGCAGCTTTAGAATTGTCACAGATACGCAGTATTTT. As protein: CASSFRIVTDTQYF.